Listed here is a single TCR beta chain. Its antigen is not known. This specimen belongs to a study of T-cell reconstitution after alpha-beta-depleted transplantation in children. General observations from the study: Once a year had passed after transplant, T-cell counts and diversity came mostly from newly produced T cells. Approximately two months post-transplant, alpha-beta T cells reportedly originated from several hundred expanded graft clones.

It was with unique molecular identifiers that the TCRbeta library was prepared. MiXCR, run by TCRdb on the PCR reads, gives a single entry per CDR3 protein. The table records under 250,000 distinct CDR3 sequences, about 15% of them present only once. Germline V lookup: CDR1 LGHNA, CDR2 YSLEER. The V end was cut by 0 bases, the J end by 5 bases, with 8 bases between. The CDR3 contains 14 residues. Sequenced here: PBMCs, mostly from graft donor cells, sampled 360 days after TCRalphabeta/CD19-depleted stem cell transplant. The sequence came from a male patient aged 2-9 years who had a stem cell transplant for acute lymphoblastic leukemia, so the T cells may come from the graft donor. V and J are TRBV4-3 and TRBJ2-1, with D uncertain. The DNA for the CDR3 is TGCGCCAGCAGCCAAGAAGAGCGCCACAATGAGCAGTTCTTC. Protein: CASSQEERHNEQFF.